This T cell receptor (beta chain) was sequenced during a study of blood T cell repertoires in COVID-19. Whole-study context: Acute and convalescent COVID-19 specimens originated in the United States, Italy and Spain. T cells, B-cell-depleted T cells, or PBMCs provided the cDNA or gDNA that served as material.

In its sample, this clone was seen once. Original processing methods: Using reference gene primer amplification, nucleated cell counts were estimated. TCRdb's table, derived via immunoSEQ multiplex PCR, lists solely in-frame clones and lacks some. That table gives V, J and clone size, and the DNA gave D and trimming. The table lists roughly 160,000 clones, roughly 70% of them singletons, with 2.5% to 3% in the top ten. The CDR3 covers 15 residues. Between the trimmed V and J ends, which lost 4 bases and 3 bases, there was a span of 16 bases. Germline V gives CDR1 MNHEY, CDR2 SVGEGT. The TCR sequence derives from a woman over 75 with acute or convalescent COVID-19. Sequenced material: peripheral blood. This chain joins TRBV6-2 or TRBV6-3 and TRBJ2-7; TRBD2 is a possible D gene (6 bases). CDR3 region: CASSLGRDFDYEQYF. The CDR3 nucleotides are TGTGCCAGCAGTTTAGGACGGGACTTCGACTACGAGCAGTACTTC.